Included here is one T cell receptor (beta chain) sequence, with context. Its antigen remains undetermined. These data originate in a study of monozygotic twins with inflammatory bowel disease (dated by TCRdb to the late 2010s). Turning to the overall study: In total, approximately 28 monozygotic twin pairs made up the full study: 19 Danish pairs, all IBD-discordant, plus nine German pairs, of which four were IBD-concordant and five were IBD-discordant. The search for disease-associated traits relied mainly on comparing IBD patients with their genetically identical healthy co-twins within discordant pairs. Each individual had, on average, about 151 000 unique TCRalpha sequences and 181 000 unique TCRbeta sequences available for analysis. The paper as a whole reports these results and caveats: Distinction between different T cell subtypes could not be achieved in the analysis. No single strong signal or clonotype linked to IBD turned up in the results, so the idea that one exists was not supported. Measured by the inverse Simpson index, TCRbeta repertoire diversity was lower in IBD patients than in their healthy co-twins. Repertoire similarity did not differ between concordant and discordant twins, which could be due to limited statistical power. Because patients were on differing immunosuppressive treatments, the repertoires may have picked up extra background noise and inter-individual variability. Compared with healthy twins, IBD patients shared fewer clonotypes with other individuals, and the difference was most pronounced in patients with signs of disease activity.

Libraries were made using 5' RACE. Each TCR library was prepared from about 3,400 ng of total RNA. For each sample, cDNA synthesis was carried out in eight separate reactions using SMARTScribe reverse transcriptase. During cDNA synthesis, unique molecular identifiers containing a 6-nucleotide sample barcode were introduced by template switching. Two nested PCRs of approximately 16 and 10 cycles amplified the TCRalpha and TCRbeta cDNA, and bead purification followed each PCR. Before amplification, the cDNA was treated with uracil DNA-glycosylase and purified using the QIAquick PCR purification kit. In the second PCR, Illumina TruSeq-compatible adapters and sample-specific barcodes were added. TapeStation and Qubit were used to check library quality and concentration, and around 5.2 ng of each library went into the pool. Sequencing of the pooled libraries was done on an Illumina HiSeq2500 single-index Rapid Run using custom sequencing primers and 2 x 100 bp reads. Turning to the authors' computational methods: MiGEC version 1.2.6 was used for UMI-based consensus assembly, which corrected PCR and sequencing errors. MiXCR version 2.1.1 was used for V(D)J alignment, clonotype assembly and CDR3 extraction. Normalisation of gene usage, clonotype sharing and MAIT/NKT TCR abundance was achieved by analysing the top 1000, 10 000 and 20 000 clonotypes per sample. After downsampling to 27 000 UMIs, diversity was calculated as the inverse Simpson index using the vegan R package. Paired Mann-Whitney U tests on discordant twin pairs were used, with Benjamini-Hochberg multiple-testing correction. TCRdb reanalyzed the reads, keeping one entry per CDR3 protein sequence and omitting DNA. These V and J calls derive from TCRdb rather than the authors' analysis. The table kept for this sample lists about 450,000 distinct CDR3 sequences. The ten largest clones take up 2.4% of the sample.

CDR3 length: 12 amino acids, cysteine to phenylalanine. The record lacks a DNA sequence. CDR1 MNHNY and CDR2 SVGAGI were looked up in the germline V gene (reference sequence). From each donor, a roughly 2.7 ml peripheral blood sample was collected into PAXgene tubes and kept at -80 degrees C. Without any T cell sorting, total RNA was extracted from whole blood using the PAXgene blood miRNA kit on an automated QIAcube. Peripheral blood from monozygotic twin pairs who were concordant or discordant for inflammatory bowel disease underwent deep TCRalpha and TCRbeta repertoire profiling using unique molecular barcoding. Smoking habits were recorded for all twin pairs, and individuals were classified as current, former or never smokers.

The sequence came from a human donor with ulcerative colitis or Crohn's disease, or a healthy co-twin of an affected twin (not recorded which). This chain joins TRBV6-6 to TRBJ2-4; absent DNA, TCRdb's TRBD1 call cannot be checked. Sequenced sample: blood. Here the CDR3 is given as CASSPGAGIQYF.